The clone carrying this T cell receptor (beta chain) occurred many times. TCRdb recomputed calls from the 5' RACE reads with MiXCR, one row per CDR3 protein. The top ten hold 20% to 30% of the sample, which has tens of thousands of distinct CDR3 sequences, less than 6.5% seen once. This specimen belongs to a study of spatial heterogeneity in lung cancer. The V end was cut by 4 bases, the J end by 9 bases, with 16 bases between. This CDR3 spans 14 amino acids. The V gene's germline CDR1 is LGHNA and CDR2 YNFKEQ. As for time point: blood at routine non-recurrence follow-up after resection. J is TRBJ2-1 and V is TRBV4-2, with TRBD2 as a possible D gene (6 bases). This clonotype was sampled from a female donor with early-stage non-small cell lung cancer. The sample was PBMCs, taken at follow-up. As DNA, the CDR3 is TGTGCCAGCAGCCCATCGGACTATTCGAGTGAGCAGTTCTTC. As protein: CASSPSDYSSEQFF.